These T cell receptor beta chains were read from a single sample in a study of shared clonotypes between healthy human individuals. Profiled with immunoSEQ multiplex PCR; TCRdb holds only in-frame clones, not every one. The sample yields 950,000 to 1,100,000 clones, about three quarters seen once. Sequenced input: memory CD4+ T cells sorted from blood. All receptors derive from a man younger than 35 in good health. Each CDR3 is given with its conserved first and last residue. The D gene is left open where the match is weak. Where a row states a size, it is once, few, many or the class of an expanded clone; other rows omit it.

cdr3_nt: TGTGCCAGCAGTTTGATCGGGGCCGGGCAGTACTTC; cdr3_aa: CASSLIGAGQYF; v_call: TRBV28; clone_size: -; j_call: TRBJ2-7; d_call: -
cdr3_nt: TGTGCCAGCAGCGGCCCGGGACAGGGTAATGAAAAACTGTTTTTT; cdr3_aa: CASSGPGQGNEKLFF; v_call: TRBV28; clone_size: few; j_call: TRBJ1-4; d_call: TRBD1
cdr3_nt: TGTGCCAGCAGCTTACAGATTTACAATGAGCAGTTCTTC; cdr3_aa: CASSLQIYNEQFF; v_call: TRBV7-8; clone_size: -; j_call: TRBJ2-1; d_call: -
cdr3_nt: TGTGCCAGCAGCTTAGGGTGGTCGTCAGGGAGTTCGTTTGGCTACACCTTC; cdr3_aa: CASSLGWSSGSSFGYTF; v_call: TRBV7-8; clone_size: once; j_call: TRBJ1-2; d_call: -
cdr3_nt: TGTGCCTGGAGTGTAAGTGGCAGAAAAGGTAACGAGCAGTACTTC; cdr3_aa: CAWSVSGRKGNEQYF; v_call: TRBV30; clone_size: -; j_call: TRBJ2-7; d_call: -
cdr3_nt: TGTGCCAGCAGTTATGGACAGGGTGGGAATCAGCCCCAGCATTTT; cdr3_aa: CASSYGQGGNQPQHF; v_call: TRBV6-5; clone_size: -; j_call: TRBJ1-5; d_call: TRBD1
cdr3_nt: TGTGCCAGCAGTTTGGCTCAGGTCCCGCAGTACTTC; cdr3_aa: CASSLAQVPQYF; v_call: TRBV28; clone_size: few; j_call: TRBJ2-7; d_call: -
cdr3_nt: TGTGCCAGCAGCACGTCGACAGGGGTGTACACTGAAGCTTTCTTT; cdr3_aa: CASSTSTGVYTEAFF; v_call: TRBV13; clone_size: -; j_call: TRBJ1-1; d_call: TRBD1
cdr3_nt: TGCGCCAGCACGGAGAACAGGGGAGAAGATGGCTACACCTTC; cdr3_aa: CASTENRGEDGYTF; v_call: TRBV5-1; clone_size: once; j_call: TRBJ1-2; d_call: TRBD1
cdr3_nt: TGTGCCAGCAGTGAAGGGGCGCGTTCCGGCAATCAGCCCCAGCATTTT; cdr3_aa: CASSEGARSGNQPQHF; v_call: TRBV25-1; clone_size: once; j_call: TRBJ1-5; d_call: -
cdr3_nt: TGTGCCAGCAGCTTAGCAGCGGGAGCTTCTGATACGCAGTATTTT; cdr3_aa: CASSLAAGASDTQYF; v_call: TRBV13; clone_size: -; j_call: TRBJ2-3; d_call: TRBD2
cdr3_nt: TGTGCCAGCAGCGCGGGACTAGCGGGAAAAACAGATACGCAGTATTTT; cdr3_aa: CASSAGLAGKTDTQYF; v_call: TRBV5-6; clone_size: -; j_call: TRBJ2-3; d_call: TRBD2
cdr3_nt: TGTGCCAGCAGTTCCGTGACAGGGATTAATGAAAAACTGTTTTTT; cdr3_aa: CASSSVTGINEKLFF; v_call: TRBV6-5; clone_size: few; j_call: TRBJ1-4; d_call: TRBD1
cdr3_nt: TGTGCCAGCAGCAACAGCGGGGGTTTCACAGATACGCAGTATTTT; cdr3_aa: CASSNSGGFTDTQYF; v_call: TRBV5-6; clone_size: once; j_call: TRBJ2-3; d_call: TRBD2
cdr3_nt: TGTGCCAGCAGTTTACTGACTAACTATGGCTACACCTTC; cdr3_aa: CASSLLTNYGYTF; v_call: TRBV28; clone_size: once; j_call: TRBJ1-2; d_call: -
cdr3_nt: TGTGCCAGCAGTCCCCCCCAGGATAATTCACCCCTCCACTTT; cdr3_aa: CASSPPQDNSPLHF; v_call: TRBV28; clone_size: -; j_call: TRBJ1-6; d_call: -
cdr3_nt: TGTGCCAGCAGCCCAGCAGGGGGCTATGGCTACACCTTC; cdr3_aa: CASSPAGGYGYTF; v_call: TRBV11-2; clone_size: -; j_call: TRBJ1-2; d_call: TRBD1
cdr3_nt: TGTGCCAGCAGCCCCAGGGACAGGGGGCTATATGGCTACACCTTC; cdr3_aa: CASSPRDRGLYGYTF; v_call: TRBV6-1; clone_size: -; j_call: TRBJ1-2; d_call: TRBD1
cdr3_nt: TGTGCCAGCAGCGCCAGCGGGAGCTCCTACAATGAGCAGTTCTTC; cdr3_aa: CASSASGSSYNEQFF; v_call: TRBV9; clone_size: -; j_call: TRBJ2-1; d_call: TRBD2
cdr3_nt: TGTGCCAGCAGTGCCTTCTACGAGCAGTACTTC; cdr3_aa: CASSAFYEQYF; v_call: TRBV6-1; clone_size: once; j_call: TRBJ2-7; d_call: -
cdr3_nt: TGTGCCAGCAGCTTAATACGACTAGCGGGTAATGAGCAGTTCTTC; cdr3_aa: CASSLIRLAGNEQFF; v_call: TRBV5-4; clone_size: -; j_call: TRBJ2-1; d_call: TRBD2
cdr3_nt: TGTGCCAGCAGCCCGTCTGGCTCTGGGGCCAACGTCCTGACTTTC; cdr3_aa: CASSPSGSGANVLTF; v_call: TRBV5-4; clone_size: -; j_call: TRBJ2-6; d_call: -
cdr3_nt: TGTGCCAGCAGCTTAAGCATCCAAGAGACCCAGTACTTC; cdr3_aa: CASSLSIQETQYF; v_call: TRBV5-6; clone_size: -; j_call: TRBJ2-5; d_call: -
cdr3_nt: TGTGCCAGTAGTATAGGTCGGGGAATAGGAACTGAAGCTTTCTTT; cdr3_aa: CASSIGRGIGTEAFF; v_call: TRBV19; clone_size: few; j_call: TRBJ1-1; d_call: -
cdr3_nt: TGTGCCAGCAGGAGCACGGGACAGGCCAATTCACCCCTCCACTTT; cdr3_aa: CASRSTGQANSPLHF; v_call: TRBV6-6; clone_size: -; j_call: TRBJ1-6; d_call: TRBD1
cdr3_nt: TGCGCCAGCAGCTTGGAGAGGGGGGCGTATGGCTACACCTTC; cdr3_aa: CASSLERGAYGYTF; v_call: TRBV5-1; clone_size: -; j_call: TRBJ1-2; d_call: -
cdr3_nt: TGTGCCTGGAGCCCTGGGGTAGAGCAGTACTTC; cdr3_aa: CAWSPGVEQYF; v_call: TRBV30; clone_size: -; j_call: TRBJ2-7; d_call: -
cdr3_nt: TGTGCCAGCACCCGTCGGGACAGAAAAAACATTCAGTACTTC; cdr3_aa: CASTRRDRKNIQYF; v_call: TRBV5-6; clone_size: -; j_call: TRBJ2-4; d_call: TRBD1
cdr3_nt: TGCGCCAGCAGCTTATCAGGGAGAGATACGCAGTATTTT; cdr3_aa: CASSLSGRDTQYF; v_call: TRBV5-1; clone_size: -; j_call: TRBJ2-3; d_call: -
cdr3_nt: TGTGCCAGCAGTGACCCGGGGGAGGGGCCGCCCAACACTGAAGCTTTCTTT; cdr3_aa: CASSDPGEGPPNTEAFF; v_call: TRBV6-4; clone_size: few; j_call: TRBJ1-1; d_call: -
cdr3_nt: TGCGCCAGCAGCCTTGGCTCGGGCCGTTGGGAGACCCAGTACTTC; cdr3_aa: CASSLGSGRWETQYF; v_call: TRBV10-2; clone_size: -; j_call: TRBJ2-5; d_call: -
cdr3_nt: TGTGCCAGCAGCTTAGGGGGTGCGACTGGAAACACCATATATTTT; cdr3_aa: CASSLGGATGNTIYF; v_call: TRBV7-2; clone_size: -; j_call: TRBJ1-3; d_call: -
cdr3_nt: TGTGCCAGCAGTTCTCAGGGGATCGGTCAGCCCCAGCATTTT; cdr3_aa: CASSSQGIGQPQHF; v_call: TRBV5-5; clone_size: -; j_call: TRBJ1-5; d_call: -
cdr3_nt: TGTGCCAGCAGCTTAGTGGGTAGCGGGAGTAAAGAGACCCAGTACTTC; cdr3_aa: CASSLVGSGSKETQYF; v_call: TRBV7-2; clone_size: -; j_call: TRBJ2-5; d_call: TRBD2
cdr3_nt: TGTGCCAGTAGGGGGGGTAATGAGCAGTTCTTC; cdr3_aa: CASRGGNEQFF; v_call: TRBV19; clone_size: -; j_call: TRBJ2-1; d_call: -
cdr3_nt: TGCGCCAGCAGCTTGGTGTTAGGTAACTATGGCTACACCTTC; cdr3_aa: CASSLVLGNYGYTF; v_call: TRBV5-1; clone_size: few; j_call: TRBJ1-2; d_call: -
cdr3_nt: TGTGCCAGCAGCTGGGGCGGGAGGACCTACGAGCAGTACTTC; cdr3_aa: CASSWGGRTYEQYF; v_call: TRBV11-2; clone_size: few; j_call: TRBJ2-7; d_call: TRBD2
cdr3_nt: TGCGCCAGCAGCTTGGGGACTAAAACCTACGAGCAGTACTTC; cdr3_aa: CASSLGTKTYEQYF; v_call: TRBV5-1; clone_size: -; j_call: TRBJ2-7; d_call: -
cdr3_nt: TGTGCCAGCTCACTACAGGAAACTAACACCGGGGAGCTGTTTTTT; cdr3_aa: CASSLQETNTGELFF; v_call: TRBV18; clone_size: -; j_call: TRBJ2-2; d_call: -
cdr3_nt: TGTGCCAGCTCACCTGGCGGGAGTGTAAGCGAGCAGTACTTC; cdr3_aa: CASSPGGSVSEQYF; v_call: TRBV18; clone_size: -; j_call: TRBJ2-7; d_call: TRBD2
cdr3_nt: TGCAGCGTTGTGTCTGGGGCCAACGTCCTGACTTTC; cdr3_aa: CSVVSGANVLTF; v_call: TRBV29-1; clone_size: -; j_call: TRBJ2-6; d_call: -
cdr3_nt: TGCGCCAGCAGCCCCGGTCGCGGGAGGGTCAACACAGATACGCAGTATTTT; cdr3_aa: CASSPGRGRVNTDTQYF; v_call: TRBV4-1; clone_size: -; j_call: TRBJ2-3; d_call: TRBD2
cdr3_nt: TGTGCCAGCAGGAGGGGACACTCGAACACCGGGGAGCTGTTTTTT; cdr3_aa: CASRRGHSNTGELFF; v_call: TRBV7-8; clone_size: -; j_call: TRBJ2-2; d_call: -
cdr3_nt: TGTGCCAGTAGTCGCGGACAGTTTTCAGGGGAGCTGTTTTTT; cdr3_aa: CASSRGQFSGELFF; v_call: TRBV19; clone_size: -; j_call: TRBJ2-2; d_call: -
cdr3_nt: TGTGCCATCAGTCAAGGGAGGGACAAAAGCTCCTACGAGCAGTACTTC; cdr3_aa: CAISQGRDKSSYEQYF; v_call: TRBV10-3; clone_size: -; j_call: TRBJ2-7; d_call: -
cdr3_nt: TGTGCCAGCAGGTTGGACAGGGTAGGGGCCGGGGAGCTGTTTTTT; cdr3_aa: CASRLDRVGAGELFF; v_call: TRBV28; clone_size: -; j_call: TRBJ2-2; d_call: TRBD1
cdr3_nt: TGTGCCAGCAGTGTTAGCGGGGCCTACACAGATACGCAGTATTTT; cdr3_aa: CASSVSGAYTDTQYF; v_call: TRBV25-1; clone_size: -; j_call: TRBJ2-3; d_call: TRBD2
cdr3_nt: TGTGCCAGCAGCACTAAGACAAGGAGCAATAATTCACCCCTCCACTTT; cdr3_aa: CASSTKTRSNNSPLHF; v_call: TRBV21-1; clone_size: -; j_call: TRBJ1-6; d_call: -